The 24 T cell receptor beta chains presented below share a single source sample, sequenced in a study of T cells after yellow fever vaccination. TCRdb passed the 5' RACE reads through MiXCR, listing each CDR3 protein once. The sample has some 300,000 distinct CDR3 sequences; roughly 3.5% are singletons. The sequenced sample was PBMCs, obtained on the day of the yellow fever booster vaccination. The receptors were gathered from a man aged 18 to 30 who received the YFV17D yellow fever vaccine.

This rearrangement joins TRBV7-2 to TRBJ2-1; D remains unclear. The CDR3 has 18 residues. Germline values: CDR1 SGHTA, CDR2 FQGNSA. Trimming cost V 1 base and J 0 bases, with 16 bases left between them. CDR3 loop: CASSLVGPPQSSYNEQFF. In DNA, the CDR3 is TGTGCCAGCAGCTTAGTGGGCCCCCCCCAAAGCTCCTACAATGAGCAGTTCTTC.

This clonotype showed up many times. The chain couples TRBV15 to TRBJ1-1, with D possibly being TRBD1 (5 bases). The CDR3 is 14 amino acids. The V end lost 5 bases, the J end lost 4 bases, and 14 bases lay between the germline ends. CDR1 and CDR2 (germline): LNHNV, YYDKDF (reference sequence). The CDR3 sequence is CATSRRGISTEAFF. The CDR3 DNA reads TGTGCCACCAGCCGTAGGGGTATTAGCACTGAAGCTTTCTTT.

In this sample, this clonotype turned up many times. The V and J genes are TRBV21-1 and TRBJ2-3; the tabulated D call, TRBD1, remains unverified against the DNA. TRBV21-1 is labeled a pseudogene. The CDR3 extends over 18 amino acids. The CDR3 DNA reads TGTGCCAGCAGCAAAGCCGTCGGCGACAGCCCAGGGGCAGATACGCAGTATTTT. It specifies CASSKAVGDSPGADTQYF.

This sequence joins TRBV10-3 and TRBJ1-2; 9 nucleotides line up with TRBD1. V gave up 11 bases and J gave up 8 bases; unmatched junction bases: 12. There are 13 residues in the CDR3. CDR1 and CDR2 (germline): ENHRY, SYGVKD. The CDR3 spells CAGTPGQGDGYTF. The CDR3 region has the DNA TGTGCCGGAACTCCGGGACAGGGTGACGGCTACACCTTC.

The rearrangement joins TRBV5-1 to TRBJ2-3; a possible D gene is TRBD2 (5 bases). The V and J ends lost 6 bases and 0 bases respectively, with 17 bases between them. The CDR3 contains 16 residues. Germline-derived CDR1 and CDR2 are SGHRS and YFSETQ. In nucleotides, the CDR3 is TGCGCCAGCACTCTTGGGAGCGCGACTAGCACAGATACGCAGTATTTT. As protein: CASTLGSATSTDTQYF.

CDR3 protein: CASSFIQSSGASYNEQFF. DNA of the CDR3: TGTGCCAGCAGCTTTATTCAGTCTAGCGGGGCTTCTTACAATGAGCAGTTCTTC. The chain uses TRBV7-9 and TRBJ2-1, with TRBD2 matching 9 bases. This CDR3 spans 18 amino acids. Germline V lookup: CDR1 SEHNR, CDR2 FQNEAQ (reference sequence). V shed 3 bases, J shed 4 bases, and the junction held 13 bases outside the gene matches.

This clonotype was seen more than once but under ten times. The V call is TRBV6-5, the J call TRBJ1-5; perhaps TRBD1 as D (6 bases). In germline, CDR1 is MNHEY, CDR2 SVGAGI. The V end lost 1 base, the J end lost 5 bases, and 12 bases lay between the germline ends. The CDR3 contains 15 residues. The CDR3 DNA reads TGTGCCAGCAGTTACTTTGCGGACAGCGATCAGCCCCAGCATTTT. Its translation is CASSYFADSDQPQHF.

This clonotype appeared many times. The V and J genes are TRBV5-1 and TRBJ2-5; D possibly matches TRBD1 or TRBD2 (5 bases each). This CDR3 is 15 amino acids long. V was trimmed by 2 bases and J by 3 bases, leaving 14 bases between them. Germline assignment: CDR1 SGHRS and CDR2 YFSETQ. CDR3 sequence reads: CASSFYGDQKETQYF. The CDR3 bases are TGCGCCAGCAGCTTTTACGGGGACCAAAAAGAGACCCAGTACTTC.

V gene TRBV7-9 combines with J gene TRBJ1-3; D is undetermined. CDR1 and CDR2 (germline): SEHNR, FQNEAQ (reference sequence). This CDR3 region has 12 residues. With 8 bases removed from V and 0 bases from J, the gap between germline ends came to 5 bases. As DNA, the CDR3 is TGTGCCAGCGCGAGCTCTGGAAACACCATATATTTT. Translated: CASASSGNTIYF.

The rearrangement uses TRBV7-9 and TRBJ1-2; no clear D. The CDR3 loop spans 12 amino acids. Germline V gene sequence: CDR1 SEHNR, CDR2 FQNEAQ (reference sequence). V was clipped by 5 bases and J by 5 bases, with 9 bases between them. In nucleotides, the CDR3 is TGTGCCAGCAGCCCGGTTGGATATGGCTACACCTTC. It codes for CASSPVGYGYTF.

This clonotype came up many times. The rearrangement joins TRBV28 to TRBJ2-3; D call uncertain. Between the trimmed V and J ends, which lost 9 bases and 2 bases, there was a span of 9 bases. Germline V gene data show CDR1 as MDHEN and CDR2 as SYDVKM. This CDR3 has 12 amino acids. The DNA of the CDR3 is TGTGCCAGTGCAGGAACCACAGATACGCAGTATTTT. Translated, it gives CASAGTTDTQYF.

This clonotype showed up just a few times. The CDR3 protein is CASSPLRGQPQHF. The CDR3 DNA follows: TGTGCCAGCAGCCCCCTTAGGGGCCAGCCCCAGCATTTT. The rearrangement joins TRBV3-1 to TRBJ1-5; possible D gene TRBD1, 5 bases. V lost 4 bases and J 7 bases, leaving 11 bases between the germline ends. CDR3 length: 13 residues. CDR1 is LGHDT and CDR2 is YNNKEL in the germline V gene (reference sequence).

This clonotype was counted a few times. The chain has TRBV2 and TRBJ1-2; no clear D gene. V lost 6 bases to trimming and J lost 5 bases, with 4 bases between them. Germline values: CDR1 SNHLY, CDR2 FYNNEI. CDR3 length: 10 residues. The CDR3 reads CASSEYGYTF. Written as DNA, the CDR3 is TGTGCCAGCAGCGAGTATGGCTACACCTTC.

The chain links TRBV28 to TRBJ2-6; 8 nucleotides agree with TRBD1. Germline V gene lookup returns CDR1 MDHEN and CDR2 SYDVKM. V lost 5 bases to trimming and J lost 5 bases; unmatched junction nucleotides: 5. This CDR3 comprises 15 residues. Written as DNA, the CDR3 is TGTGCCAGCAGTACGGGGACAGGACGGGCCAACGTCCTGACTTTC. Translating it yields CASSTGTGRANVLTF. Filled out from reference TRBV28 and TRBJ2-6, the complete variable domain reads DVKVTQSSRYLVKRTGEKVFLECVQDMDHENMFWYRQDPGLGLRLIYFSYDVKMKEKGDIPEGYSVSREKKERFSLILESASTNQTSMYLCASSTGTGRANVLTFGAGSRLTVL.

This sequence joins TRBV6-5 and TRBJ2-7; 7 bases align to TRBD1. The germline V gene has CDR1 MNHEY and CDR2 SVGAGI. The ends lost 5 bases at V and 7 bases at J; junction bases unmatched: 8. The CDR3 has 13 residues. The CDR3 nucleotides are TGTGCCAGCAGTACGGTACAGGGGTTGGAGCAGTACTTC. This codes for CASSTVQGLEQYF.

This clonotype was observed many times. DNA of the CDR3: TGTGCCAGCAGCTTAGGCGAGAACCCCTATGGCTACACCTTC. Translated: CASSLGENPYGYTF. The rearrangement links TRBV7-6 to TRBJ1-2; D is undetermined. The ends were cut back, 1 base at V and 4 bases at J, with 10 bases in the middle. This CDR3 comprises 14 residues. CDR1 SGHVS and CDR2 FNYEAQ come from the germline V gene.

The V and J genes are TRBV6-4 and TRBJ2-2, with 8 positions matching TRBD2. The CDR3 is 17 amino acids. Germline assignment: CDR1 MRHNA and CDR2 SNTAGT. After removal of 0 bases from V and 5 bases from J, the junction contained 8 bases not matched to a gene. CDR3 region: CASSDSAGGAGTGELFF. CDR3 sequence (DNA): TGTGCCAGCAGTGACTCTGCCGGGGGGGCCGGTACCGGGGAGCTGTTTTTT.

This clonotype was picked up many times. CDR3 coding DNA: TGTGCCAGCAGTTACTCCATGAACACTGAAGCTTTCTTT. It is translated as CASSYSMNTEAFF. The chain has TRBV6-5 and TRBJ1-1; D ambiguous. CDR3 size: 13 residues. V was clipped by 0 bases and J by 0 bases, with 2 bases between them. The V gene's germline CDR1 is MNHEY and CDR2 SVGAGI.

At least ten counts were recorded for this clonotype. This chain links TRBV5-1 with TRBJ2-5; no firm D call. CDR1 and CDR2 (germline): SGHRS, YFSETQ. The ends were cut back, 3 bases at V and 2 bases at J, with 5 bases in the middle. This CDR3 is 12 amino acids long. The CDR3 DNA follows: TGCGCCAGCAGCTGGGAACAAGAGACCCAGTACTTC. Residues: CASSWEQETQYF. Full variable domain (missing parts from reference TRBV5-1 and TRBJ2-5): KAGVTQTPRYLIKTRGQQVTLSCSPISGHRSVSWYQQTPGQGLQFLFEYFSETQRNKGNFPGRFSGRQFSNSRSEMNVSTLELGDSALYLCASSWEQETQYFGPGTRLLVL.

The sample holds many counts of this clonotype. The V call is TRBV27, the J call TRBJ2-5; 8 bases agree with TRBD1. Germline lookup yields CDR1 MNHEY and CDR2 SMNVEV (reference sequence). V was clipped by 6 bases and J by 4 bases; unmatched bases: 4. This CDR3 spans 13 amino acids. CDR3 DNA: TGTGCCAGCAGAGGCAGGGGGCGAGAGACCCAGTACTTC. As protein: CASRGRGRETQYF.

The rearrangement joins TRBV20-1 to TRBJ2-3; D is possibly TRBD2 (6 bases). V was cut by 7 bases and J by 2 bases, with 22 bases left in between. The germline V gene has CDR1 DFQATT and CDR2 SNEGSKA (reference sequence). The CDR3 totals 16 residues. The CDR3 DNA reads TGCAGTGTCCCGGCGGGCGGGGTCCCCCTCACAGATACGCAGTATTTT. Its translation: CSVPAGGVPLTDTQYF.

Ten or more counts support this clonotype. The chain links TRBV18 to TRBJ1-2, with D possibly TRBD1 on 5 matching bases. Trimming stripped 3 bases from V and 1 base from J, with 12 bases between. The CDR3 contains 15 residues. Looked up from germline, CDR1 is KGHSH and CDR2 is LQKENI. The DNA for the CDR3 is TGTGCCAGCTCACCCCAGGCCAGGGATAACTATGGCTACACCTTC. It codes for CASSPQARDNYGYTF.

This clonotype was found a few times. This rearrangement joins TRBV12-5 to TRBJ1-2, with a weak D call TRBD1 (6 bases). This CDR3 is built from 15 residues. V was clipped by 2 bases and J by 5 bases, with 15 bases between them. Germline CDR1 is LGHNT and CDR2 is FRNRAP. CDR3 nucleotide sequence: TGTGCTAGTGGTTTGACCAGGGGATTAGAGTATGGCTACACCTTC. The encoded protein is CASGLTRGLEYGYTF.

This clonotype was seen only a few times. V usage is TRBV12-3 or TRBV12-4 and J usage is TRBJ2-3; 9 nucleotides line up with TRBD1. V lost 5 bases and J lost 4; bases outside the gene matches: 4. There are 14 residues in the CDR3. CDR3 region: CASSPTGGPDTQYF. For the CDR3, the DNA is TGTGCCAGCAGTCCAACAGGGGGCCCAGATACGCAGTATTTT.